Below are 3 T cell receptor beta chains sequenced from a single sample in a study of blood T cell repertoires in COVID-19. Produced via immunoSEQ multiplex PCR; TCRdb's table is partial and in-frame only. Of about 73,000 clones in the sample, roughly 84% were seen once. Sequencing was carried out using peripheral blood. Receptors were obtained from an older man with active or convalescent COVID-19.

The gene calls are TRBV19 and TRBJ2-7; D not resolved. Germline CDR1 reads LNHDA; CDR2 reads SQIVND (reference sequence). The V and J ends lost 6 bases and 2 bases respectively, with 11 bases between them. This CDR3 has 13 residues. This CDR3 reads CASSSVVTYEQYF. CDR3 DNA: TGTGCCAGTAGCTCAGTTGTTACCTACGAGCAGTACTTC.

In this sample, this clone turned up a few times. The CDR3 nucleotides read TGTGCCAGCAGCACCGGGACTAGCGGCAATACCAAAAACATTCAGTACTTC. Amino acid sequence: CASSTGTSGNTKNIQYF. V gene TRBV5-4 combines with J gene TRBJ2-4, with TRBD2 matching 11 bases. V lost 4 bases to trimming and J lost 2 bases; unmatched junction nucleotides: 8. In germline, CDR1 is SGHNT, CDR2 YYREEE (reference sequence). The CDR3 loop spans 17 amino acids. Filled out from reference TRBV5-4 and TRBJ2-4, the complete variable domain reads ETGVTQSPTHLIKTRGQQVTLRCSSQSGHNTVSWYQQALGQGPQFIFQYYREEENGRGNFPPRFSGLQFPNYSSELNVNALELDDSALYLCASSTGTSGNTKNIQYFGAGTRLSVL.

The CDR3 sequence: CASSPGMRGYTF. Written as DNA, the CDR3 is TGTGCCAGCAGCCCAGGCATGAGAGGCTACACCTTC. The chain couples TRBV3-1 (or the pseudogene TRBV3-2) to TRBJ1-2; D remains unclear. Germline assignment: CDR1 LGHDT and CDR2 YNNKEL (reference sequence). The CDR3 contains 12 residues. V lost 4 bases to trimming and J lost 8 bases, with 11 bases between them.